The present T cell receptor (beta chain) was sequenced within a study of T cell changes during pregnancy in multiple sclerosis. Trimming took off 7 bases at V and 5 bases at J, with 12 bases between the two ends. The CDR3 is 13 residues long. Germline lookup yields CDR1 MNHEY and CDR2 SVGAGI. Here immunoSEQ multiplex PCR was the method, and the copy in TCRdb shows in-frame clones only, minus some. The sample contains tens of thousands of clones, roughly 89% of which appear only once. Sequenced material: CD4+ T cells from peripheral blood mononuclear cells, taken in the third trimester of pregnancy. The rearrangement uses TRBV6-5 and TRBJ1-5; D not certain. This sequence originates from a female donor in good health, enrolled as a control in a pregnancy study. This CDR3 reads CASKAGTHQPQHF. The CDR3, as DNA: TGTGCCAGCAAGGCAGGCACGCATCAGCCCCAGCATTTT.